These 31 T cell receptor beta chains originate from one sample sequenced in a study of T cell responses to AZD1222 COVID-19 vaccine. Produced via immunoSEQ multiplex PCR; TCRdb's table is partial and in-frame only. Altogether some 120,000 clones are present, around 90% being singletons, with the ten largest covering 4% to 4.5%. The material sequenced was peripheral blood, taken 28 days after the second dose of the MenACWY control vaccine. These receptors originate from an adult who received the MenACWY meningococcal vaccine as a control.

The CDR3 reads CASSPRLNTEAFF. DNA of the CDR3: TGTGCCAGCAGCCCCCGGCTAAACACTGAAGCTTTCTTT. The J gene is TRBJ1-1, the V gene TRBV9; D call uncertain. Germline values: CDR1 SGDLS, CDR2 YYNGEE. The length of the CDR3 is 13 residues. With 4 bases removed from V and 2 bases from J, the gap between germline ends came to 9 bases.

The V call is TRBV7-7, the J call TRBJ1-1; no clear D gene. The V end was cut by 2 bases, the J end by 6 bases, with 13 bases between. The germline gives CDR1 SSHAT, CDR2 FNYEAQ (reference sequence). CDR3 length: 14 residues. The CDR3 is CASSLTFEAAEAFF. The DNA of the CDR3 is TGTGCCAGCAGCTTAACTTTCGAGGCGGCTGAAGCTTTCTTT.

V and J are TRBV4-1 and TRBJ2-1; D is uncertain. Germline V gene data show CDR1 as MGHRA and CDR2 as YSYEKL. The CDR3 is 17 residues long. The V end was cut by 3 bases, the J end by 7 bases, with 22 bases between. The CDR3 DNA sequence: TGCGCCAGCAGCCAGGGGATACCGGGTCCAGAGAAGAATGAGCAGTTCTTC. Protein sequence: CASSQGIPGPEKNEQFF.

The chain uses TRBV2 and TRBJ2-7; TRBD2 aligns across 10 bases. Germline V lookup: CDR1 SNHLY, CDR2 FYNNEI. The CDR3 has 16 amino acids. V lost 6 bases, J lost 2 bases, and 10 bases stayed unmatched. The CDR3 DNA sequence: TGTGCCAGCAGCACCCTTAGCGGGAGGCCAACCTACGAGCAGTACTTC. The encoded protein is CASSTLSGRPTYEQYF.

The gene calls are TRBV5-6 and TRBJ2-7, with TRBD2 identical over 13 bases. After removal of 5 bases from V and 6 bases from J, the junction contained 8 bases not matched to a gene. Germline CDR1 is SGHDT and CDR2 is YYEEEE. The CDR3 spans 15 residues. The CDR3 spells CASRLLAGGPLEQYV. CDR3 bases: TGTGCCAGCAGATTACTAGCGGGGGGGCCTCTCGAGCAGTACGTC.

The chain couples TRBV5-4 to TRBJ2-4; a possible D gene is TRBD1 (5 bases). The CDR3 sequence is 13 residues long. The V end was cut by 5 bases, the J end by 3 bases, with 9 bases between. The V gene's germline CDR1 is SGHNT and CDR2 YYREEE (reference sequence). Here the CDR3 DNA reads TGTGCCAGCAGAGAACAGGACAAAAACATTCAGTACTTC. Its protein product is CASREQDKNIQYF.

This chain uses TRBV5-4 with TRBJ2-5, with 8 bases fitting TRBD2. Looked up from germline, CDR1 is SGHNT and CDR2 is YYREEE (reference sequence). The V segment lost 0 bases and the J segment 1 base; nucleotides outside the gene matches: 8. The CDR3 has 17 residues. CDR3 DNA sequence: TGTGCCAGCAGCTTGGAGTTTTTTAGCGGGACCCAAGAGACCCAGTACTTC. This translates into CASSLEFFSGTQETQYF.

J is TRBJ2-2 and V is TRBV5-1; no clear D. V lost 1 base, J lost 5 bases, and 6 bases lay in between. CDR1 is SGHRS, CDR2 YFSETQ, per germline. This CDR3 contains 13 residues. CDR3 residues: CASSLRVTGELFF. CDR3 coding DNA: TGCGCCAGCAGCTTGAGAGTTACCGGGGAGCTGTTTTTT.

This chain uses TRBV7-9 with TRBJ1-4; D might be TRBD1 (5 bases). CDR1 is SEHNR and CDR2 is FQNEAQ in the germline V gene (reference sequence). V was pared by 5 bases and J by 5 bases, with 24 bases between. This CDR3 is built from 18 residues. The CDR3 DNA is TGTGCCAGCAGCCTTAGAAGCCCCTTGGCCACAGGAAATGAAAAACTGTTTTTT. Translation: CASSLRSPLATGNEKLFF. The variable domain in full, completed from reference TRBV7-9 and TRBJ1-4, reads DTGVSQNPRHKITKRGQNVTFRCDPISEHNRLYWYRQTLGQGPEFLTYFQNEAQLEKSRLLSDRFSAERPKGSFSTLEIQRTEQGDSAMYLCASSLRSPLATGNEKLFFGSGTQLSVL.

The genes are TRBV13 and TRBJ1-3, with D possibly matching TRBD1 (6 bases). This CDR3 is 15 amino acids long. V was pared by 5 bases and J by 0 bases, with 11 bases between. Looked up from germline, CDR1 is PRHDT and CDR2 is FYEKMQ (reference sequence). The CDR3 spells CASSLDSSSGNTIYF. DNA of the CDR3: TGTGCCAGCAGCCTGGACAGTAGCTCTGGAAACACCATATATTTT. The variable domain in full, with the rest retrieved from reference TRBV13 and TRBJ1-3, is AAGVIQSPRHLIKEKRETATLKCYPIPRHDTVYWYQQGPGQDPQFLISFYEKMQSDKGSIPDRFSAQQFSDYHSELNMSSLELGDSALYFCASSLDSSSGNTIYFGEGSWLTVV.

The genes are TRBV6-6 and TRBJ1-4; D call uncertain. Germline CDR1 is MNHNY and CDR2 is SVGAGI (reference sequence). The CDR3 has 12 residues. The V gene lost 4 bases and the J gene lost 6 bases, with 6 bases spanning the gap. The CDR3 loop reads CASSWIDEKLFF. CDR3 DNA: TGTGCCAGCAGTTGGATCGATGAAAAACTGTTTTTT.

The chain is built from TRBV12-5 and TRBJ2-1, with 11 bases identical to TRBD2. The CDR3 extends over 15 amino acids. The germline CDR1 and CDR2 sequences are LGHNT and FRNRAP. J was trimmed by 7 bases and V by 1 base; bases with no gene match: 3. The CDR3 coding sequence is TGTGCTAGTGGTTTGGGACTAGCGGGATTAAATGAGCAGTTCTTC. As protein: CASGLGLAGLNEQFF. The variable domain in full, completed from reference TRBV12-5 and TRBJ2-1, reads DARVTQTPRHKVTEMGQEVTMRCQPILGHNTVFWYRQTMMQGLELLAYFRNRAPLDDSGMPKDRFSAEMPDATLATLKIQPSEPRDSAVYFCASGLGLAGLNEQFFGPGTRLTVL.

The rearrangement joins TRBV9 to TRBJ1-2; D not certain. The CDR3 runs to 14 residues. In germline, CDR1 is SGDLS, CDR2 YYNGEE. The V end was cut by 0 bases, the J end by 8 bases, with 14 bases between. As DNA, the CDR3 is TGTGCCAGCAGCGTAGGAGCGGTCGCCTCGGGCTACACCTTC. Translated: CASSVGAVASGYTF.

The genes are TRBV10-1 and TRBJ1-6; the D gene is possibly TRBD1 (6 bases). The germline V and J ends were trimmed by 11 bases and 7 bases, with 15 bases remaining between them. This CDR3 comprises 13 residues. Germline CDR1 WNHNN, CDR2 SYGVQD (reference sequence). The CDR3 is CAWTRDTNSPLHF. The CDR3 region has the DNA TGCGCCTGGACGCGGGACACCAATTCACCCCTCCACTTT.

This sequence joins TRBV28 and TRBJ2-1; 13 bases align to TRBD2. Germline V gene sequence: CDR1 MDHEN, CDR2 SYDVKM. With V trimmed by 3 bases and J by 2 bases, 16 bases remained unmatched. The CDR3 extends over 21 amino acids. Here the CDR3 DNA reads TGTGCCAGCAGTTTCCCCGGACTAGCGGGAGACCTAGAGGGTCCCTACAATGAGCAGTTCTTC. Translation: CASSFPGLAGDLEGPYNEQFF.

The V call is TRBV19, the J call TRBJ2-7; 8 nucleotides line up with TRBD1. The CDR3 has 17 amino acids. The V gene end was trimmed by 5 bases and the J gene end by 0 bases; junction bases not matched to a gene: 12. The germline V gene encodes CDR1 LNHDA and CDR2 SQIVND (reference sequence). In nucleotides, the CDR3 is TGTGCCAGTAGTGCACTCGGGACAGGTAGTCTCTCCTACGAGCAGTACTTC. This sequence encodes CASSALGTGSLSYEQYF.

This clone was seen just once. V usage is TRBV28 and J usage is TRBJ1-2; D gene ambiguous. V was cut by 6 bases and J by 8 bases, with 10 bases left in between. The CDR3 runs to 11 residues. Germline loops: CDR1 MDHEN, CDR2 SYDVKM. This CDR3 reads CASSNPVGYTF. CDR3 in DNA: TGTGCCAGCAGCAACCCCGTGGGCTACACCTTC.

The chain links TRBV28 to TRBJ2-7; tentatively, D is TRBD1 (6 bases). V gave up 3 bases and J gave up 3 bases, with 18 bases separating them. CDR3 length: 16 residues. Germline-derived CDR1 and CDR2 are MDHEN and SYDVKM. The CDR3 sequence: CASSFLGQGMIYEQYF. CDR3 DNA sequence: TGTGCCAGCAGTTTTCTGGGTCAGGGGATGATCTACGAGCAGTACTTC.

V gene TRBV18 combines with J gene TRBJ1-3; D is ambiguous. The CDR3 loop spans 16 amino acids. V lost 2 bases to trimming and J lost 0 bases, with 11 bases between them. Germline assignment: CDR1 KGHSH and CDR2 LQKENI. CDR3 sequence reads: CASSPVGRISGNTIYF. CDR3 in DNA: TGTGCCAGCTCACCAGTGGGTCGGATCTCTGGAAACACCATATATTTT.

This chain links TRBV7-7 with TRBJ2-3; 8 bases align to TRBD2. The germline V gene has CDR1 SSHAT and CDR2 FNYEAQ (reference sequence). Trimming at V came to 5 bases and at J to 4 bases, leaving 8 bases not matched to a gene. This CDR3 contains 15 residues. The CDR3 protein is CASSPEREWADTQYF. DNA for the CDR3: TGTGCCAGCAGCCCCGAGCGGGAGTGGGCAGATACGCAGTATTTT.

The chain uses TRBV2 and TRBJ1-5; TRBD1 agrees at 9 bases. The CDR3 is made up of 15 amino acids. CDR1 and CDR2 from the germline V gene are SNHLY and FYNNEI. The V and J ends lost 6 bases and 1 base, in that order; junction bases with no gene match: 4. The chain's CDR3 is CASSPTGGSNQPQHF. CDR3 DNA sequence: TGTGCCAGCAGCCCGACAGGGGGGAGCAATCAGCCCCAGCATTTT.

The rearrangement uses TRBV7-9 and TRBJ2-2; weak D call: TRBD1 (6 bases). Germline assignment: CDR1 SEHNR and CDR2 FQNEAQ (reference sequence). This CDR3 contains 14 residues. The V and J ends lost 1 base and 6 bases respectively, with 9 bases between them. The CDR3 DNA sequence: TGTGCCAGCAGCTTAGGGACAGAGGCCGGGGAGCTGTTTTTT. Translation: CASSLGTEAGELFF. The full variable domain, with the rest looked up from reference TRBV7-9 and TRBJ2-2, is DTGVSQNPRHKITKRGQNVTFRCDPISEHNRLYWYRQTLGQGPEFLTYFQNEAQLEKSRLLSDRFSAERPKGSFSTLEIQRTEQGDSAMYLCASSLGTEAGELFFGEGSRLTVL.

The chain combines TRBV5-1 with TRBJ2-1; D is undetermined. V was pared by 3 bases and J by 4 bases, with 5 bases between. Germline V gene sequence: CDR1 SGHRS, CDR2 YFSETQ. CDR3 length: 12 amino acids. The CDR3 loop reads CASSSIYNEQFF. The CDR3 DNA reads as TGCGCCAGCAGCTCGATTTACAATGAGCAGTTCTTC.

This chain links TRBV10-2 with TRBJ2-5; the D call may be TRBD1 or TRBD2 (6 bases each). Between the trimmed V and J ends, which lost 8 bases and 5 bases, there was a span of 21 bases. This CDR3 has 15 amino acids. Germline V gene lookup returns CDR1 WSHSY and CDR2 SAAADI. CDR3 DNA sequence: TGCGCCAGCGGATCATCGGGGGCTTCGGGGGAGACCCAGTACTTC. It encodes CASGSSGASGETQYF.

This chain uses TRBV3-1 (or the pseudogene TRBV3-2) with TRBJ1-6, with 7 positions matching TRBD1. The CDR3 length is 14 residues. Looked up from germline, CDR1 is LGHDT and CDR2 is YNNKEL (reference sequence). V was clipped by 4 bases and J by 10 bases; unmatched bases: 7. The DNA for the CDR3 is TGTGCCAGCAGCCCGACAGGGTCAAGCTCACCCCTCCACTTT. Translating it yields CASSPTGSSSPLHF.

This clone has only one observation. This chain joins TRBV5-5 and TRBJ1-2; 9 bases match TRBD1. The V segment lost 3 bases and the J segment 4 bases; nucleotides outside the gene matches: 1. Germline CDR1 SGHKS, CDR2 YYEKEE (reference sequence). The CDR3 is made up of 13 amino acids. The CDR3 loop is CASSSQGAYGYTF. In nucleotides, the CDR3 is TGTGCCAGCAGCTCACAGGGGGCCTATGGCTACACCTTC.

The chain recombines TRBV7-3 with TRBJ2-2; 7 bases are a match to TRBD1. The CDR3 sequence is 15 residues long. The V gene end was trimmed by 2 bases and the J gene end by 5 bases; junction bases not matched to a gene: 5. Germline V gene data show CDR1 as SGHTA and CDR2 as FQGTGA. CDR3 coding DNA: TGTGCCAGCAGCTTATTGGGACAGAGAACCGGGGAGCTGTTTTTT. It translates to CASSLLGQRTGELFF. Drawing the rest from reference TRBV7-3 and TRBJ2-2, the complete variable domain is GAGVSQTPSNKVTEKGKYVELRCDPISGHTALYWYRQSLGQGPEFLIYFQGTGAADDSGLPNDRFFAVRPEGSVSTLKIQRTERGDSAVYLCASSLLGQRTGELFFGEGSRLTVL.

The V call is TRBV27, the J call TRBJ1-5; D not certain. CDR3 length equals 17 residues. Germline assignment: CDR1 MNHEY and CDR2 SMNVEV (reference sequence). The germline V and J ends were trimmed by 1 base and 6 bases, with 19 bases remaining between them. The CDR3 sequence: CASSLFARGVVGQPQHF. CDR3 DNA: TGTGCCAGCAGTTTATTCGCCCGCGGGGTGGTTGGTCAGCCCCAGCATTTT.

V usage is TRBV5-4 and J usage is TRBJ2-3, with 12 bases aligning to TRBD2. The length of the CDR3 is 17 residues. From germline, CDR1 is SGHNT and CDR2 YYREEE (reference sequence). V was clipped by 0 bases and J by 1 base; unmatched bases: 3. The CDR3, as DNA: TGTGCCAGCAGCTTGGGGACTAGCGGGGCCCGCACAGATACGCAGTATTTT. Amino acid sequence: CASSLGTSGARTDTQYF.

The genes are TRBV7-2 and TRBJ1-5; D perhaps matches TRBD1 (5 bases). The germline V gene encodes CDR1 SGHTA and CDR2 FQGNSA. Trimming stripped 5 bases from V and 5 bases from J, with 13 bases between. The CDR3 totals 14 residues. In nucleotides, the CDR3 is TGTGCCAGCAGCGGGACCCCCGGACATCAGCCCCAGCATTTT. Translated, it gives CASSGTPGHQPQHF.

J is TRBJ1-6 and V is TRBV7-2; TRBD1 matches 9 bases. J gave up 9 bases and V 2 bases, and 8 bases lay outside the gene matches. Germline CDR1 reads SGHTA; CDR2 reads FQGNSA. This CDR3 contains 16 residues. CDR3 amino acids: CASSLKGQGLGSPLHF. CDR3 DNA: TGTGCCAGCAGCTTAAAGGGACAGGGATTAGGTTCACCCCTCCACTTT.